The rows below give T cell receptor beta chains drawn from one sample of a study of T cell changes during pregnancy in multiple sclerosis. Produced via immunoSEQ multiplex PCR; TCRdb's table is partial and in-frame only. Of tens of thousands of clones in the sample, roughly 93% were seen once. The specimen was peripheral blood, collected in the third trimester of pregnancy. The receptors were gathered from a female donor with multiple sclerosis, enrolled in a pregnancy study. Both conserved end residues are part of each CDR3. A D gene is named only where the DNA matches it firmly. Clone sizes are given selectively: once, few, many, or a class where the clone is expanded.

CDR3 DNA	CDR3 protein	clone size	J gene	D gene	V gene
TGTGCCAGCAGCATAGCGGGCGGGGAGCTGTTTTTT	CASSIAGGELFF	NA	TRBJ2-2	TRBD2	TRBV6-6
TGTGCCAGCTCAGGGGACTTTTCTTACGAGCAGTACTTC	CASSGDFSYEQYF	NA	TRBJ2-7	NA	TRBV18
TGTGCCAGCAGCTTAGGGATCCTAGCGGGGGGTTACAATGAGCAGTTCTTC	CASSLGILAGGYNEQFF	NA	TRBJ2-1	TRBD2	TRBV7-2
TGTGCCTGGATCAAGGGGAATGAGCAGTTCTTC	CAWIKGNEQFF	NA	TRBJ2-1	NA	TRBV30
TGTGCCAGCAGATACAGGGGGAGGGACACTGAAGCTTTCTTT	CASRYRGRDTEAFF	NA	TRBJ1-1	TRBD1	TRBV6-5
TGTGCTAGTGGTTCCCCCACCGGGACAGGGGGCAGTGATGGAAACACCATATATTTT	CASGSPTGTGGSDGNTIYF	NA	TRBJ1-3	TRBD1	TRBV12-5
TGTGCCAGCAGTGGATCGGGTTTCTTC	CASSGSGFF	NA	TRBJ2-7	NA	TRBV6-1
TGTGCCAGCCCCAAGAAACCCGGACAGCTGAACACTGAAGCTTTCTTT	CASPKKPGQLNTEAFF	once	TRBJ1-1	NA	TRBV18
TGTGCCAGCAGAAAGGGACAGGGGGGTGAAGCTTTCTTT	CASRKGQGGEAFF	NA	TRBJ1-1	TRBD1	TRBV6-5
TGTGCCAGCAGCTCCCCCGGACAGGGGGGGTCCTATAATTCACCCCTCCACTTT	CASSSPGQGGSYNSPLHF	NA	TRBJ1-6	TRBD1	TRBV7-2
TGTGCCAGTAGTATAGATGGGACAGTGGGGCCCCAGCATTTT	CASSIDGTVGPQHF	NA	TRBJ1-5	TRBD1	TRBV19
TGTGCCAGCAGCTTAGAGGGGGGGAGGGCTTTCTTT	CASSLEGGRAFF	NA	TRBJ1-1	NA	TRBV7-8
TGTGCCAGTAAGGACGGGATCCGTGGCTACACCTTC	CASKDGIRGYTF	NA	TRBJ1-2	NA	TRBV19
TGTGCCAGCAGTTTCCGACAGATTATGAACACTGAAGCTTTCTTT	CASSFRQIMNTEAFF	NA	TRBJ1-1	NA	TRBV6-5
TGTGCCAGCAGCGTAGCTCTAGCGGGGGCGACAGATACGCAGTATTTT	CASSVALAGATDTQYF	NA	TRBJ2-3	TRBD2	TRBV9
TGTGCCAGCAGACCGGGACAGGCTCTCCATCAGCCCCAGCATTTT	CASRPGQALHQPQHF	NA	TRBJ1-5	TRBD1	TRBV6-5
TGTGCCACCAGCCCTGAGGAAGGGACAGGGCCCACAGATACGCAGTATTTT	CATSPEEGTGPTDTQYF	NA	TRBJ2-3	TRBD1	TRBV15
TGTGCCAGCAGCCAAGAAACGGGACTTTCCTACTTC	CASSQETGLSYF	NA	TRBJ2-5	NA	TRBV14
TGTGCCAGCAGTGACTCGGGCAGGGTAGAATACAATGAGCAGTTCTTC	CASSDSGRVEYNEQFF	once	TRBJ2-1	NA	TRBV6-4
TGTGCCTGGAATGAGGTGGGTGGCCAGCCCCAGCATTTT	CAWNEVGGQPQHF	NA	TRBJ1-5	NA	TRBV30
TGTGCCAGCAGCTTCTCAGGGGGGTTCCAAGAGACCCAGTACTTC	CASSFSGGFQETQYF	NA	TRBJ2-5	NA	TRBV11-2
TGTGCCAGCAGTCCGGGACTAGTTACAGATACGCAGTATTTT	CASSPGLVTDTQYF	NA	TRBJ2-3	TRBD2	TRBV6-6
TGTGCCAGCAGTGGTCCGACAGGGAGGTCTTACGAGCAGTACTTC	CASSGPTGRSYEQYF	NA	TRBJ2-7	NA	TRBV6-1
TGTGCCAGCAGCTTCGCAGGGGACGCCACAGATACGCAGTATTTT	CASSFAGDATDTQYF	NA	TRBJ2-3	NA	TRBV5-4
TGTGCCAGCAGCCCGCGACAGGTAGAAAAACTGTTTTTT	CASSPRQVEKLFF	few	TRBJ1-4	NA	TRBV7-8
TGTGCCAGCAGTGAAGCGGCTTACAATTCACCCCTCCACTTT	CASSEAAYNSPLHF	NA	TRBJ1-6	NA	TRBV6-4
TGTGCCAGCAGCCCAGGGACTAGCTGGCATGAGCAGTTCTTC	CASSPGTSWHEQFF	NA	TRBJ2-1	TRBD2	TRBV7-2
TGTGCCAGCAGCCCGGGACTAGCGGACACCGGGGAGCTGTTTTTT	CASSPGLADTGELFF	NA	TRBJ2-2	TRBD2	TRBV5-4
TGTGCCAGCAGCCCGGAGCTGAGATGGAGCAATGAGCAGTTCTTC	CASSPELRWSNEQFF	NA	TRBJ2-1	NA	TRBV21-1
TGTGCCAGCAGCACTCACGAAATTATAACAGGGGGCGCAAGCAATCAGCCCCAGCATTTT	CASSTHEIITGGASNQPQHF	NA	TRBJ1-5	NA	TRBV21-1
TGTGCCAGCAGCTACGGACTGATGAACACTGAAGCTTTCTTT	CASSYGLMNTEAFF	NA	TRBJ1-1	NA	TRBV5-5
TGTGCCAGCAGTAGGACAGGGGCTGACGGCTACACCTTC	CASSRTGADGYTF	NA	TRBJ1-2	TRBD1	TRBV2
TGTGCCAGCAGTTATGGACAGGGCCGCCGTCTAGATACGCAGTATTTT	CASSYGQGRRLDTQYF	NA	TRBJ2-3	TRBD1	TRBV6-5